The subject of this entry is one T cell receptor beta chain. Its matching antigen is unknown. Isolated RNA was reverse transcribed into cDNA used as the sequencing template. This table comes from immunoSEQ multiplex PCR, and its TCRdb copy is limited to in-frame clones, with some not included. The sample holds tens of thousands of clones, around 70% seen once. This record belongs to a study of CD8+ T cells in alopecia areata. Notes on the study in general: Tofacitinib yielded significantly lower scalp clonality and fewer expanded CD8+ clones among the top 100.

The germline gives CDR1 SEHNR, CDR2 FQNEAQ (reference sequence). The CDR3 runs to 13 residues. The V segment lost 6 bases and the J segment 6 bases; nucleotides outside the gene matches: 6. Treatment in this sample: oral pan-JAK inhibitor, 5-10 mg twice daily. Specimen: CD8+ T cells sorted from blood, collected at approximately week 45, from a patient treated with tofacitinib. The receptor was derived from a human donor with alopecia areata. This rearrangement joins TRBV7-9 to TRBJ1-2; TRBD1 agrees at 8 bases. CDR3 protein: CASSLDRANGYTF. The CDR3 DNA is TGTGCCAGCAGTTTGGACAGGGCTAATGGCTACACCTTC.